Each of the 22 T cell receptor beta chains below was sequenced from the same sample in a study of blood T cell repertoires in COVID-19. Profiled with immunoSEQ multiplex PCR; TCRdb holds only in-frame clones, not every one. The data hold hundreds of thousands of clones, with roughly 85% observed a single time. Sequences were obtained from PBMCs or T cells enriched from blood (not recorded which). The source of these receptors is a man aged 25-45 years who had recovered from COVID-19.

The V and J genes are TRBV5-5 and TRBJ1-4; 9 positions match TRBD1. From germline, CDR1 is SGHKS and CDR2 YYEKEE (reference sequence). The CDR3 covers 17 residues. The J segment lost 7 bases and the V segment lost 3 bases, leaving 13 bases of the junction unmatched. The CDR3 nucleotides read TGTGCCAGCAGCTGGAACCCGGGACAGGGAGGAGGTGAAAAACTGTTTTTT. It encodes CASSWNPGQGGGEKLFF.

The chain couples TRBV30 to TRBJ2-3; D is uncertain. This CDR3 has 14 amino acids. V was clipped by 1 base and J by 0 bases, with 8 bases between them. Germline CDR1 and CDR2: GTSNPN and SVGIG (reference sequence). The CDR3 region has the DNA TGTGCCTGGAGTGCTGGCTCCAGCACAGATACGCAGTATTTT. This translates into CAWSAGSSTDTQYF.

The chain is built from TRBV10-2 and TRBJ1-4, with unresolved D. CDR3 length: 12 amino acids. The germline V gene has CDR1 WSHSY and CDR2 SAAADI. With 5 bases removed from V and 7 bases from J, the gap between germline ends came to 8 bases. The CDR3 here is CASSPLGEKLFF. DNA for the CDR3: TGCGCCAGCAGTCCCCTAGGTGAAAAACTGTTTTTT.

This clone was seen a single time. The V and J genes are TRBV6-2 or TRBV6-3 and TRBJ1-6, with D unresolved. V was pared by 2 bases and J by 7 bases, with 6 bases between. CDR3 length: 13 residues. Germline CDR1 is MNHEY and CDR2 is SVGEGT. The DNA for the CDR3 is TGTGCCAGCAGTTACACGGGAAATTCACCCCTCCACTTT. Its translation is CASSYTGNSPLHF.

This sequence joins TRBV5-4 and TRBJ1-5; no clear D. The CDR3 runs to 14 residues. Trimming stripped 2 bases from V and 0 bases from J, with 6 bases between. The germline V gene encodes CDR1 SGHNT and CDR2 YYREEE (reference sequence). The CDR3 is CASSFEGSNQPQHF. The CDR3 DNA follows: TGTGCCAGCAGCTTCGAGGGTAGCAATCAGCCCCAGCATTTT. Full variable domain (outside the CDR3, taken from reference TRBV5-4 and TRBJ1-5): ETGVTQSPTHLIKTRGQQVTLRCSSQSGHNTVSWYQQALGQGPQFIFQYYREEENGRGNFPPRFSGLQFPNYSSELNVNALELDDSALYLCASSFEGSNQPQHFGDGTRLSIL.

The genes are TRBV6-5 and TRBJ1-1; D gene uncertain. V was pared by 6 bases and J by 0 bases, with 11 bases between. The CDR3 extends over 14 amino acids. Germline V gives CDR1 MNHEY, CDR2 SVGAGI. CDR3: CASRPPGLNTEAFF. For the CDR3, the DNA is TGTGCCAGCAGGCCGCCGGGGTTGAACACTGAAGCTTTCTTT.

The chain combines TRBV3-1 (or the pseudogene TRBV3-2) with TRBJ2-5; 13 bases fit TRBD2. Losses at the gene ends were 5 bases for V and 5 bases for J; bases not matched to a gene: 11. The CDR3 is made up of 17 amino acids. Germline-derived CDR1 and CDR2 are LGHDT and YNNKEL (reference sequence). CDR3 bases: TGTGCCAGCAGCTTTGGCGTACTAGCGGGGGGGCTTGAGACCCAGTACTTC. It translates to CASSFGVLAGGLETQYF.

The rearrangement joins TRBV4-1 to TRBJ1-6; no clear D. V was clipped by 4 bases and J by 3 bases, with 13 bases between them. CDR3 size: 16 residues. In germline, CDR1 is MGHRA, CDR2 YSYEKL. The CDR3 protein is CASSPPREFYNSPLHF. CDR3 sequence (DNA): TGCGCCAGCAGCCCCCCCCGGGAATTCTATAATTCACCCCTCCACTTT.

The chain carries TRBV5-1 and TRBJ1-6; D is undetermined. V gave up 2 bases and J gave up 8 bases, with 14 bases separating them. The CDR3 covers 15 residues. CDR1 is SGHRS, CDR2 YFSETQ, per germline. DNA of the CDR3: TGCGCCAGCAGCTTAGAGGAGGGTATTCATTCACCCCTCCACTTT. Translating it yields CASSLEEGIHSPLHF.

J is TRBJ1-3 and V is TRBV5-4; D possibly corresponds to TRBD1 (6 bases). CDR1 SGHNT and CDR2 YYREEE come from the germline V gene (reference sequence). Trimming took off 0 bases at V and 7 bases at J, with 8 bases between the two ends. The CDR3 is made up of 13 amino acids. CDR3 region: CASSLGQVNTIYF. The CDR3 bases are TGTGCCAGCAGCTTGGGACAGGTGAACACCATATATTTT.

This clone came up once. The chain has TRBV11-2 and TRBJ1-3; 10 bases match TRBD1. CDR3 length equals 16 residues. J lost 3 bases, V lost 5 bases, and 7 bases had no gene match. Germline V gene data show CDR1 as SGHAT and CDR2 as FQNNGV. The CDR3 is CASSPRQGAYGNTIYF. The CDR3 coding sequence is TGTGCCAGCAGCCCAAGACAGGGGGCGTATGGAAACACCATATATTTT.

The chain is built from TRBV16 and TRBJ1-1; tentatively, D is TRBD1 (5 bases). Trimming removed 1 base at V and 4 bases at J, with 13 bases between. The CDR3 is made up of 15 amino acids. Germline V gene sequence: CDR1 KGHSY, CDR2 FQNENV. This CDR3 reads CASSQWQGSRTEAFF. The CDR3 DNA is TGTGCCAGCAGCCAATGGCAGGGTAGTCGCACTGAAGCTTTCTTT.

V gene TRBV30 combines with J gene TRBJ2-7, with 10 bases aligning to TRBD1. The CDR3 is made up of 14 amino acids. Germline V gene sequence: CDR1 GTSNPN, CDR2 SVGIG (reference sequence). The ends lost 5 bases at V and 3 bases at J; junction bases unmatched: 7. The CDR3 loop is CAWCPGQGFYEQYF. Here the CDR3 DNA reads TGTGCCTGGTGCCCGGGACAGGGGTTCTACGAGCAGTACTTC.

The chain has TRBV9 and TRBJ2-3; a weak D match, TRBD1 (6 bases). The CDR3 runs 14 residues. The V end lost 7 bases, the J end lost 2 bases, and 14 bases lay between the germline ends. The germline V gene has CDR1 SGDLS and CDR2 YYNGEE. CDR3 coding DNA: TGTGCCAGCGGTCCGGGACACCACACAGATACGCAGTATTTT. Its protein is CASGPGHHTDTQYF. Variable domain in full (rest from reference TRBV9 and TRBJ2-3): DSGVTQTPKHLITATGQRVTLRCSPRSGDLSVYWYQQSLDQGLQFLIQYYNGEERAKGNILERFSAQQFPDLHSELNLSSLELGDSALYFCASGPGHHTDTQYFGPGTRLTVL.

The chain carries TRBV11-1 and TRBJ2-4; D gene ambiguous. The CDR3 is 12 residues long. Trimming shortened V by 2 bases and J by 5 bases, and 4 bases separated the two germline ends. The germline CDR1 and CDR2 sequences are SGHAT and FQDESV (reference sequence). In nucleotides, the CDR3 is TGTGCCAGCAGCTTACCTCAAAACATTCAGTACTTC. It specifies CASSLPQNIQYF.

This rearrangement joins TRBV11-2 to TRBJ2-1; maybe TRBD2 (5 bases). Trimming pared 4 bases from V and 9 bases from J, leaving 19 bases between. Germline CDR1 and CDR2: SGHAT and FQNNGV. CDR3 length equals 15 residues. The CDR3 DNA reads as TGTGCCAGCAGCTCCGGAGGTTCTAATGAGGGTGAGCAGTTCTTC. Its translation is CASSSGGSNEGEQFF.

J is TRBJ2-3 and V is TRBV7-6; D call uncertain. The CDR3 extends over 13 amino acids. With 5 bases removed from V and 6 bases from J, the gap between germline ends came to 12 bases. In germline, CDR1 is SGHVS, CDR2 FNYEAQ. The CDR3 DNA follows: TGTGCCAGCAGCCTAACGCTTTCCGATACGCAGTATTTT. Translation gives CASSLTLSDTQYF.

V gene TRBV2 combines with J gene TRBJ2-7; D possibly corresponds to TRBD1 (5 bases). This CDR3 has 15 amino acids. Germline lookup yields CDR1 SNHLY and CDR2 FYNNEI. V was trimmed by 1 base and J by 2 bases, leaving 12 bases between them. CDR3 sequence reads: CASSEGTPSTYEQYF. The CDR3 nucleotides are TGTGCCAGCAGTGAAGGGACACCAAGCACCTACGAGCAGTACTTC.

As concerns this clone: Other DNA sequences in this specimen translate into the identical CDR3. The CDR3: CASSRTGDTQYF. Written as DNA, the CDR3 is TGTGCCAGCAGTAGGACAGGGGATACGCAGTATTTT. This rearrangement joins TRBV12-3 or TRBV12-4 to TRBJ2-3, with 8 bases lining up with TRBD1. Losses at the gene ends were 5 bases for V and 6 bases for J; bases not matched to a gene: 1. This CDR3 spans 12 amino acids.

The table lists this clone with a few counts. J is TRBJ1-3 and V is TRBV14; D is ambiguous. The germline V gene encodes CDR1 SGHDN and CDR2 FVKESK. Trimming pared 4 bases from V and 8 bases from J, leaving 9 bases between. The CDR3 contains 12 residues. CDR3 nucleotides: TGTGCCAGCAGCCCGGCCGGGGACACCATATATTTT. It yields the protein CASSPAGDTIYF.

V gene TRBV11-2 combines with J gene TRBJ1-5; no definite D call. CDR3 length: 15 amino acids. The V gene's germline CDR1 is SGHAT and CDR2 FQNNGV. Trimming left V 0 bases short and J 5 bases short, with 11 bases between. This CDR3 is CASSLDTSLDQPQHF. The CDR3 nucleotides are TGTGCCAGCAGCTTAGATACCAGTTTGGATCAGCCCCAGCATTTT.

The rearrangement links TRBV19 to TRBJ1-1, with TRBD1 identical over 8 bases. The germline CDR1 and CDR2 sequences are LNHDA and SQIVND (reference sequence). With V trimmed by 6 bases and J by 1 base, 7 bases remained unmatched. The CDR3 is 15 residues long. In DNA, the CDR3 is TGTGCCAGTAGGGATCCGGGACAGGAGAACACTGAAGCTTTCTTT. This gives the protein CASRDPGQENTEAFF. Using reference TRBV19 and TRBJ1-1 for the parts outside the CDR3, the full variable domain is DGGITQSPKYLFRKEGQNVTLSCEQNLNHDAMYWYRQDPGQGLRLIYYSQIVNDFQKGDIAEGYSVSREKKESFPLTVTSAQKNPTAFYLCASRDPGQENTEAFFGQGTRLTVV.